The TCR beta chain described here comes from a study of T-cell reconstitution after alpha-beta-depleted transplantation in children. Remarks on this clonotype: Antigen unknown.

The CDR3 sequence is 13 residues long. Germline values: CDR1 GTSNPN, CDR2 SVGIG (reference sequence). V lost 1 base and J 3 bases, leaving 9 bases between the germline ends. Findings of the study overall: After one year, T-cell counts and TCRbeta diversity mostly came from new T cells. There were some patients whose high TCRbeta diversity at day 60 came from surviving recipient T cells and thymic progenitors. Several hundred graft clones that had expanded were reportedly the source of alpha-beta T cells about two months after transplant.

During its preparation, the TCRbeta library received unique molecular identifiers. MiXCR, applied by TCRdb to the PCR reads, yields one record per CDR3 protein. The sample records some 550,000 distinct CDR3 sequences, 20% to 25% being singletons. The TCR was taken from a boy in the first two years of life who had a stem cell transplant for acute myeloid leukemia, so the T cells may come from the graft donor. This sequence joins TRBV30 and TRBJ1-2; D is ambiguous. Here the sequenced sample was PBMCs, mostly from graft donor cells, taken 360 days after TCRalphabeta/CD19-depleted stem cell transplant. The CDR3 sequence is CAWSAGIHYGYTF. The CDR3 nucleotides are TGTGCCTGGAGTGCTGGGATTCACTATGGCTACACCTTC. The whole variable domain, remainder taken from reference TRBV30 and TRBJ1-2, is SQTIHQWPATLVQPVGSPLSLECTVEGTSNPNLYWYRQAAGRGLQLLFYSVGIGQISSEVPQNLSASRPQDRQFILSSKKLLLSDSGFYLCAWSAGIHYGYTFGSGTRLTVV.